These 8 T cell receptor beta chains originate from one sample sequenced in a study of blood T cell repertoires in COVID-19. Repertoires were generated with immunoSEQ multiplex PCR, while TCRdb's copy carries only in-frame clones and drops some. Of about 110,000 clones listed, 88% are singletons. Sequencing input: peripheral blood. The source of these receptors is a woman aged 45 to 65 with acute or convalescent COVID-19.

V gene TRBV6-5 combines with J gene TRBJ1-1; D is ambiguous. The CDR3 is made up of 14 amino acids. Germline V gene sequence: CDR1 MNHEY, CDR2 SVGAGI. Trimming took off 8 bases at V and 1 base at J, with 14 bases between the two ends. The CDR3 loop reads CASSTPRQNTEAFF. CDR3 DNA: TGTGCCAGCTCTACACCCCGACAGAACACTGAAGCTTTCTTT.

The V call is TRBV29-1, the J call TRBJ1-3, with TRBD1 as a possible D gene (5 bases). The CDR3 loop spans 11 amino acids. Per germline, CDR1 SQVTM and CDR2 ANQGSEA. V lost 7 bases, J lost 4 bases, and 8 bases lay in between. The CDR3 DNA reads TGCAGCGCTGGACAAGGAAACACCATATATTTT. Translated, it gives CSAGQGNTIYF.

The genes are TRBV3-1 (or the pseudogene TRBV3-2) and TRBJ2-5, with TRBD2 identical over 9 bases. This CDR3 has 16 residues. The germline CDR1 and CDR2 sequences are LGHDT and YNNKEL (reference sequence). V trimming: 3 bases; J trimming: 1 base; junction bases outside the gene matches: 6. The CDR3 region is CASSHRGTSLQETQYF. The CDR3 DNA reads as TGTGCCAGCAGCCACCGCGGGACTAGCCTCCAAGAGACCCAGTACTTC.

The genes are TRBV3-1 (or the pseudogene TRBV3-2) and TRBJ2-7; D may be TRBD2 (6 bases). Trimming took off 4 bases at V and 5 bases at J, with 15 bases between the two ends. Germline V gives CDR1 LGHDT, CDR2 YNNKEL (reference sequence). This CDR3 region has 14 residues. In nucleotides, the CDR3 is TGTGCCAGCAGCCCTTGGACTACCCCCAACGAGCAGTACTTC. This gives the protein CASSPWTTPNEQYF.

The V gene is TRBV19, the J gene TRBJ1-5; D call uncertain. Germline V lookup: CDR1 LNHDA, CDR2 SQIVND (reference sequence). CDR3 length equals 13 residues. Trimming shortened V by 4 bases and J by 6 bases, and 10 bases separated the two germline ends. This CDR3 is CASSKYEGQPQHF. The CDR3 region has the DNA TGTGCCAGTAGTAAGTATGAGGGTCAGCCCCAGCATTTT.

This clone was seen a handful of times. This chain uses TRBV6-6 with TRBJ2-5; a possible D gene is TRBD2 (6 bases). Trimming took 5 bases from V and 5 from J, leaving 30 bases between them. Germline CDR1 MNHNY, CDR2 SVGAGI (reference sequence). The CDR3 consists of 19 residues. This chain's CDR3 is CASSPPPNRLVRGGETQYF. CDR3 bases: TGTGCCAGCAGTCCCCCACCCAACAGACTAGTCCGGGGCGGGGAGACCCAGTACTTC.

The chain employs TRBV9 and TRBJ2-1; 8 bases are a match to TRBD1. Germline V gene data show CDR1 as SGDLS and CDR2 as YYNGEE. Unmatched junction bases numbered 9, after V lost 6 bases and J lost 7 bases. The CDR3 has 14 amino acids. The CDR3 coding sequence is TGTGCCAGCAACAGACAGGGGCTGAGGAATGAGCAGTTCTTC. The encoded protein is CASNRQGLRNEQFF. Full variable domain (rest looked up from reference TRBV9 and TRBJ2-1): DSGVTQTPKHLITATGQRVTLRCSPRSGDLSVYWYQQSLDQGLQFLIQYYNGEERAKGNILERFSAQQFPDLHSELNLSSLELGDSALYFCASNRQGLRNEQFFGPGTRLTVL.

The chain has TRBV19 and TRBJ2-2, with unresolved D. The CDR3 loop spans 13 amino acids. With 8 bases removed from V and 1 base from J, the gap between germline ends came to 8 bases. Germline CDR1 is LNHDA and CDR2 is SQIVND (reference sequence). The CDR3 loop is CASFPGNTGELFF. The CDR3 DNA reads TGTGCCAGTTTCCCAGGGAACACCGGGGAGCTGTTTTTT.